What follows is one T cell receptor (beta chain) and its context. Trimming cost V 5 bases and J 5 bases, with 7 bases left between them. CDR1 is SNHLY, CDR2 FYNNEI, per germline. The CDR3 consists of 13 residues. Measured with immunoSEQ multiplex PCR; TCRdb has only the in-frame clones, and not every one. This sample carries around 130,000 clones, more than 75% of them seen once, and the ten largest clones take roughly 4.5%. These data are taken from a study of blood T cell repertoires in COVID-19. Study as a whole: Samples came from the United States, Italy and Spain, spanning acute and convalescent COVID-19. T cells, B-cell-depleted T cells, or PBMCs provided the cDNA or gDNA that served as material.

Seattle-derived patients entered the study during active infection and were followed longitudinally. Sequenced material: peripheral blood. This sequence joins TRBV2 and TRBJ1-6; tentatively, D is TRBD1 (6 bases). The sequence was collected from a man between 60 and 70 years old with COVID-19, enrolled during active disease. DNA of the CDR3: TGTGCCAGCAGTCACAGGGATAATTCACCCCTCCACTTT. This sequence encodes CASSHRDNSPLHF.